Listed below are T cell receptor beta chains from one sample, sequenced in a study of control samples from healthy donors and cancer patients. Assay used: immunoSEQ multiplex PCR; TCRdb lists only in-frame clones, some missing. This table has about 44,000 clones, around 70% appearing once. The specimen was formalin-fixed, paraffin-embedded tissue. These receptors were collected from a male donor with melanoma. CDR3s include the opening cysteine and the closing phenylalanine or tryptophan.

j_call v_call cdr3_aa
TRBJ1-2 TRBV29-1 CTTSGYTF
TRBJ1-2 TRBV4-1 CASSQGERGHYGYTF
TRBJ1-2 TRBV2 CAVRYNHDDGAYYGYTF
TRBJ2-7 TRBV2 CASSAGGEQYF
TRBJ2-3 TRBV2 CASSRLAGTTDTQYF
TRBJ2-3 TRBV7-9 CASSQGLLDTQYF
TRBJ1-2 TRBV10-2 CASGPQGHNYGYTF
TRBJ2-3 TRBV19 CASIPLPDTQYF
TRBJ2-7 TRBV3-1/TRBV3-2 CASSQSGAGRGARGSYEQYF
TRBJ1-2 TRBV28 CASSFGGHNGYTF
TRBJ2-2 TRBV14 CASSQEMGRILDTGELFF
TRBJ1-1 TRBV9 CASSVGRGVNTEAFF
TRBJ2-7 TRBV4-1 CASAQESSYEQYF
TRBJ2-1 TRBV21-1 CASSKGQGARNEQFF
TRBJ2-7 TRBV18 CASSPSAGVYEQYF
TRBJ1-5 TRBV6-5 CASISVTNQPQHF
TRBJ2-1 TRBV29-1 CSVEGTSGSLDNEQFF
TRBJ1-1 TRBV11-2 CASSPRGGNVNTEAFF
TRBJ2-7 TRBV28 CASSSRMRFPLYEQYF
TRBJ2-2 TRBV2 CASMFSGELFF
TRBJ2-1 TRBV6-6 CASSPVLAGWDEQFF
TRBJ2-7 TRBV11-3 CASSSIGQGDSYEQYF
TRBJ2-5 TRBV24-1 CATSAPGGSETQYF
TRBJ1-6 TRBV7-9 CASSLVPNSPLHF
TRBJ2-5 TRBV18 CASSPDRVKTQYF
TRBJ2-7 TRBV25-1 CASKTSLYEQYF
TRBJ1-1 TRBV7-8 CASSLAPQNTEAFF
TRBJ2-4 TRBV6-5 CASSYGAGGGNIQYF
TRBJ1-1 TRBV5-6 CASSLEKFSTEAFF
TRBJ2-1 TRBV27 CASSFSSNYNEQFF
TRBJ1-2 TRBV5-1 CASSPGRGGYGYTF
TRBJ2-1 TRBV6-5 CASRWGSFDEQFF
TRBJ1-4 TRBV2 CASSEYVVVGEKLFF
TRBJ2-2 TRBV18 CASASGTVNTGELFF
TRBJ2-1 TRBV19 CASSWVQYNEQFF
TRBJ1-2 TRBV19 CASSILTGRYGYTF
TRBJ2-1 TRBV3-1/TRBV3-2 CASGLAGVEQFF
TRBJ2-1 TRBV7-9 CASSLDGLAGEAEQFF
TRBJ2-5 TRBV12-3/TRBV12-4 CASSFRREGTQYF
TRBJ1-3 TRBV5-1 CASSFTGGIGNTIYF
TRBJ2-7 TRBV9 CASSVGPPDFYEQYF